The 25 T cell receptor beta chains given below trace back to one sample, sequenced in a study of preoperative IRX-2 immunotherapy in early breast cancer (dated by TCRdb to between 2018 and 2021). In the paper's terms, the treatment or condition label means: preoperative locoregional IRX-2 cytokine immunotherapy. The library was built by means of the immunoSEQ multiplex PCR assay. Not all clones reach the TCRdb copy of this immuneACCESS table, which keeps in-frame sequences only. Checked studies attribute under half of the gap to unresolved V genes and leave the rest unexplained. The sample table contains around 29,000 clones; only one count was recorded for around 90% of them. Clones ranked in the top ten supply around a tenth of the sample. This specimen was acquired from a patient treated with IRX-2 immunotherapy. The receptor source for this set is a human donor with breast cancer.

V usage is TRBV19 and J usage is TRBJ2-5, with 7 bases aligning to TRBD1. V shed 5 bases, J shed 4 bases, and the junction held 4 bases outside the gene matches. This CDR3 is 13 amino acids long. CDR1 is LNHDA and CDR2 is SQIVND in the germline V gene (reference sequence). CDR3 sequence: CASSGNRGETQYF. The CDR3 nucleotides are TGTGCCAGTAGTGGAAACAGGGGAGAGACCCAGTACTTC.

This chain uses TRBV5-1 with TRBJ2-1; tentatively, D is TRBD2 (6 bases). Trimming left V 4 bases short and J 10 bases short, with 24 bases between. The CDR3 contains 16 residues. In germline, CDR1 is SGHRS, CDR2 YFSETQ. The CDR3 region is CASSPGVQLTTGEQFF. The DNA of the CDR3 is TGCGCCAGCAGCCCGGGGGTCCAACTCACGACGGGGGAGCAGTTCTTC.

This CDR3 reads CATRDRGSYEQYF. CDR3 DNA: TGTGCCACGAGGGACAGGGGTTCCTACGAGCAGTACTTC. The chain recombines TRBV28 with TRBJ2-5; 10 bases agree with TRBD1. The J call may be faulty, since TRBJ2-7 better matches the DNA end. From germline, CDR1 is MDHEN and CDR2 SYDVKM. This CDR3 contains 13 residues.

This clone was observed a handful of times. CDR3 DNA sequence: TGTGCCAGCAGCCAGGCCGCAGGGGGGAACACTGAAGCTTTCTTT. The encoded protein is CASSQAAGGNTEAFF. J is TRBJ1-1 and V is TRBV14, with 7 bases fitting TRBD1. The CDR3 has 15 amino acids. V lost 3 bases and J lost 1; bases outside the gene matches: 5. Germline loops: CDR1 SGHDN, CDR2 FVKESK.

The V and J genes are TRBV19 and TRBJ1-5; 9 bases are a match to TRBD1. The CDR3 contains 17 residues. In germline, CDR1 is LNHDA, CDR2 SQIVND (reference sequence). V lost 6 bases, J lost 4 bases, and 13 bases stayed unmatched. The CDR3 loop reads CASSLTSQGAGNQPQHF. The CDR3 DNA is TGTGCCAGTAGCCTAACCTCACAGGGGGCTGGAAATCAGCCCCAGCATTTT.

The gene calls are TRBV19 and TRBJ2-5; TRBD2 matches at 12 bases. This CDR3 is 15 amino acids long. V gave up 3 bases and J gave up 4 bases; unmatched junction bases: 3. Germline V gene data show CDR1 as LNHDA and CDR2 as SQIVND (reference sequence). As DNA, the CDR3 is TGTGCCAGTAGTATTTGGACTAGCGGGACAGAGACCCAGTACTTC. Residues: CASSIWTSGTETQYF.

In this sample, this clone turned up a few times. The DNA for the CDR3 is TGTGCCAGTCGTCGGGACAGCTCTGGAAACACCATATATTTT. It codes for CASRRDSSGNTIYF. V and J are TRBV7-9 and TRBJ1-3; 7 nucleotides line up with TRBD1. The CDR3 sequence is 14 residues long. Germline CDR1 SEHNR, CDR2 FQNEAQ (reference sequence). V lost 9 bases, J lost 0 bases, and 5 bases stayed unmatched.

The chain couples TRBV28 to TRBJ1-4; D uncertain. V was shortened by 6 bases and J by 7 bases, with 6 bases between the two germline ends. Germline CDR1 reads MDHEN; CDR2 reads SYDVKM. The CDR3 covers 11 residues. The CDR3 DNA reads as TGTGCCAGCAGCCCGGGTGAAAAACTGTTTTTT. As protein: CASSPGEKLFF.

The genes are TRBV28 and TRBJ2-7; D assignment may be TRBD1 or TRBD2 (5 bases each). The V end was cut by 7 bases, the J end by 3 bases, with 13 bases between. The germline V gene encodes CDR1 MDHEN and CDR2 SYDVKM. The CDR3 totals 13 residues. The CDR3 coding sequence is TGTGCCAGCAATCTTGGGGGATACTACGAGCAGTACTTC. This sequence encodes CASNLGGYYEQYF.

The chain combines TRBV7-2 with TRBJ2-5; 11 positions match TRBD2. This CDR3 comprises 16 residues. Germline-derived CDR1 and CDR2 are SGHTA and FQGNSA. V trimming: 4 bases; J trimming: 5 bases; junction bases outside the gene matches: 9. CDR3 in DNA: TGTGCCAGCAGCTCAGCTATAGCGGGGGGGTTGGAGACCCAGTACTTC. Protein product: CASSSAIAGGLETQYF.

The chain is built from TRBV2 and TRBJ2-2; perhaps TRBD1 as D (6 bases). In germline, CDR1 is SNHLY, CDR2 FYNNEI. CDR3 size: 15 residues. The V and J ends lost 10 bases and 4 bases respectively, with 19 bases between them. CDR3 DNA: TGTGCCACTCGCCCCCGAACAGGGACCACCGGGGAGCTGTTTTTT. Protein sequence: CATRPRTGTTGELFF.

This sequence joins TRBV4-3 and TRBJ2-4, with 8 bases fitting TRBD2. The V segment lost 1 base and the J segment 0 bases; nucleotides outside the gene matches: 8. The CDR3 is made up of 18 amino acids. The germline CDR1 and CDR2 sequences are LGHNA and YSLEER. The CDR3 nucleotides read TGCGCCAGCAGCCAAGTCGGGTCGGGAGGGCTAGCCAAAAACATTCAGTACTTC. It codes for CASSQVGSGGLAKNIQYF.

CDR3 region: CASSQLTGRDEQFF. The CDR3 region has the DNA TGTGCCAGCAGCCAGTTGACAGGGCGCGATGAGCAGTTCTTC. V and J are TRBV7-9 and TRBJ2-1; 7 bases fit TRBD1. V shed 5 bases and J 8 bases; nucleotides not matched to a gene: 9. Germline V gives CDR1 SEHNR, CDR2 FQNEAQ (reference sequence). The CDR3 sequence is 14 residues long. Full variable domain (missing parts from reference TRBV7-9 and TRBJ2-1): DTGVSQNPRHKITKRGQNVTFRCDPISEHNRLYWYRQTLGQGPEFLTYFQNEAQLEKSRLLSDRFSAERPKGSFSTLEIQRTEQGDSAMYLCASSQLTGRDEQFFGPGTRLTVL.

J is TRBJ1-6 and V is TRBV5-6, with 7 nucleotides matching TRBD1. The CDR3 contains 14 residues. V gave up 4 bases and J gave up 11 bases; unmatched junction bases: 9. The germline V gene encodes CDR1 SGHDT and CDR2 YYEEEE. Here the CDR3 reads CASSDTGDWAPLHF. CDR3 in DNA: TGTGCCAGCAGCGATACAGGGGATTGGGCACCCCTCCACTTT.

The chain carries TRBV13 and TRBJ1-2; tentatively, D is TRBD1 (6 bases). This CDR3 region has 13 residues. Trimming removed 5 bases at V and 5 bases at J, with 12 bases between. CDR1 and CDR2 (germline): PRHDT, FYEKMQ (reference sequence). CDR3 region: CASSADRNYGYTF. The DNA of the CDR3 is TGTGCCAGCAGCGCTGACAGGAATTATGGCTACACCTTC. Filled out from reference TRBV13 and TRBJ1-2, the complete variable domain reads AAGVIQSPRHLIKEKRETATLKCYPIPRHDTVYWYQQGPGQDPQFLISFYEKMQSDKGSIPDRFSAQQFSDYHSELNMSSLELGDSALYFCASSADRNYGYTFGSGTRLTVV.

The chain uses TRBV6-1 and TRBJ2-3, with 10 bases aligning to TRBD2. Germline CDR1 reads MNHNS; CDR2 reads SASEGT. The CDR3 runs to 15 residues. J gave up 2 bases and V 6 bases, and 5 bases lay outside the gene matches. In DNA, the CDR3 is TGTGCCAGCAGGCTACTAGCGGGGCCCACAGATACGCAGTATTTT. Translating it yields CASRLLAGPTDTQYF.

The V gene is TRBV7-2, the J gene TRBJ2-4; possibly TRBD2 for D (5 bases). V was clipped by 6 bases and J by 8 bases, with 17 bases between them. CDR1 is SGHTA and CDR2 is FQGNSA in the germline V gene. The length of the CDR3 is 14 residues. CDR3 region: CASSPSYAGDIQYF. CDR3 DNA: TGTGCCAGCAGTCCCTCCTATGCCGGGGACATTCAGTACTTC.

The V call is TRBV6-4, the J call TRBJ2-7; possible D gene TRBD2, 6 bases. The CDR3 length is 11 residues. In germline, CDR1 is MRHNA, CDR2 SNTAGT. The CDR3 reads CAPRQGGEQYF. The CDR3 DNA follows: TGTGCTCCCAGGCAGGGAGGCGAGCAGTACTTC.

The chain links TRBV7-2 to TRBJ1-1; TRBD1 might be the D (6 bases). CDR3 length: 17 residues. CDR1 SGHTA and CDR2 FQGNSA come from the germline V gene. V lost 1 base and J 1 base, leaving 16 bases between the germline ends. The CDR3 region is CASSLDGGAWGNTEAFF. The CDR3 nucleotides read TGTGCCAGCAGCTTAGATGGGGGGGCCTGGGGGAACACTGAAGCTTTCTTT.

The rearrangement uses TRBV5-6 and TRBJ2-1; 16 bases are a match to TRBD2. Germline CDR1 and CDR2: SGHDT and YYEEEE. This CDR3 contains 19 residues. V lost 3 bases, J lost 0 bases, and 6 bases stayed unmatched. In nucleotides, the CDR3 is TGTGCCAGCAGCTCGCCGGGACTAGCGGGGGGGTTCTCCTACAATGAGCAGTTCTTC. This encodes CASSSPGLAGGFSYNEQFF.

This clone has a handful of counts. V gene TRBV6-1 combines with J gene TRBJ2-3; TRBD2 matches at 8 bases. The CDR3 is 16 residues long. V dropped 1 base and J dropped 6; count of bases not matched to a gene: 9. Per the germline V gene, CDR1 is MNHNS and CDR2 is SASEGT. The CDR3 DNA is TGTGCCAGCAGTGAAGGTCAGCGGGAGTGGGTCGATACGCAGTATTTT. It translates to CASSEGQREWVDTQYF.

This clone has a single count. V and J are TRBV27 and TRBJ2-7; weak D call: TRBD1 (6 bases). CDR1 and CDR2 from the germline V gene are MNHEY and SMNVEV (reference sequence). V was cut by 5 bases and J by 4 bases, with 18 bases left in between. The length of the CDR3 is 15 residues. CDR3: CASSEQGVGFYEQYF. The CDR3 DNA follows: TGTGCCAGCAGTGAACAGGGAGTGGGGTTTTACGAGCAGTACTTC.

The chain couples TRBV5-1 to TRBJ2-7, with D maybe TRBD2 (7 bases). Germline-derived CDR1 and CDR2 are SGHRS and YFSETQ. V dropped 3 bases and J dropped 2 bases, with 27 bases sitting between them. The CDR3 is 19 residues long. CDR3 sequence reads: CASSSYPFGGRETTYEQYF. CDR3 nucleotide sequence: TGCGCCAGCAGCTCTTACCCCTTCGGGGGGCGGGAGACAACCTACGAGCAGTACTTC.

The sample holds a few counts of this clone. The J gene is TRBJ1-6, the V gene TRBV10-1; D may be TRBD1 (5 bases). Germline CDR1 is WNHNN and CDR2 is SYGVQD (reference sequence). This CDR3 is 13 amino acids long. Trimming removed 5 bases from V and 13 bases from J, with 15 bases in between. In nucleotides, the CDR3 is TGCGCCAGCAGTCCTTCGGGGGTGGATCCCCTCCACTTT. This gives the protein CASSPSGVDPLHF.

The chain employs TRBV5-1 and TRBJ2-2; D gene unclear. Germline V gene sequence: CDR1 SGHRS, CDR2 YFSETQ. This CDR3 is built from 16 residues. V lost 0 bases, J lost 0 bases, and 9 bases lay in between. Written as DNA, the CDR3 is TGCGCCAGCAGCTTGGAAGGGCGTACGAACACCGGGGAGCTGTTTTTT. Translation: CASSLEGRTNTGELFF.